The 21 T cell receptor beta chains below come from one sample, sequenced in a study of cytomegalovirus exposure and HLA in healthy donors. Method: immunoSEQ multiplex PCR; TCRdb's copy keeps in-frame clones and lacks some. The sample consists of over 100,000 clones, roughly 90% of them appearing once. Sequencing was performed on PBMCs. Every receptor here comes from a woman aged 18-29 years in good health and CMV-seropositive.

CDR3 coding DNA: TGCGCCAGCAGCCCCGGCGGGACAGGGGACGGCTACACCTTC. Translation: CASSPGGTGDGYTF. This chain connects TRBV5-1 to TRBJ1-2, with 10 nucleotides matching TRBD1. The CDR3 loop spans 14 amino acids. The germline CDR1 and CDR2 sequences are SGHRS and YFSETQ. The ends lost 4 bases at V and 8 bases at J; junction bases unmatched: 8.

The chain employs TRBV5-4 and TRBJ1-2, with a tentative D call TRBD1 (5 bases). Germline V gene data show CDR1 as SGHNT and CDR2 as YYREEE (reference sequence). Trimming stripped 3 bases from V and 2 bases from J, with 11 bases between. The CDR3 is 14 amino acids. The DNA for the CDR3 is TGTGCCAGCAGCTGGGGGGAGGGAAACTATGGCTACACCTTC. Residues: CASSWGEGNYGYTF.

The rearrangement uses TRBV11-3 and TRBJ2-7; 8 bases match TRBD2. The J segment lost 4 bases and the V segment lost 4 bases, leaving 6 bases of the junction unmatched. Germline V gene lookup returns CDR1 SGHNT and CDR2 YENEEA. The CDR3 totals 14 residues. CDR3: CASSSTSGAYEQYF. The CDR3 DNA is TGTGCCAGCAGCTCAACTAGCGGAGCTTACGAGCAGTACTTC.

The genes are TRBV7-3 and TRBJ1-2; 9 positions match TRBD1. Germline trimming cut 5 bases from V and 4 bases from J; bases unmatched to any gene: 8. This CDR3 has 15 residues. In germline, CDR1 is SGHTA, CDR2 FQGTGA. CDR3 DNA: TGTGCCAGCAGCCGCCAGGAGGACAGGGGCTATGGCTACACCTTC. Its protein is CASSRQEDRGYGYTF.

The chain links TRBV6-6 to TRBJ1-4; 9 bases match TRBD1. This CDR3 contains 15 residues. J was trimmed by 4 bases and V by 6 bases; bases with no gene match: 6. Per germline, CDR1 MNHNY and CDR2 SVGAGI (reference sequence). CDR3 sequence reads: CASRPPGQGNEKLFF. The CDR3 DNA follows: TGTGCCAGCAGACCCCCGGGACAGGGTAATGAAAAACTGTTTTTT.

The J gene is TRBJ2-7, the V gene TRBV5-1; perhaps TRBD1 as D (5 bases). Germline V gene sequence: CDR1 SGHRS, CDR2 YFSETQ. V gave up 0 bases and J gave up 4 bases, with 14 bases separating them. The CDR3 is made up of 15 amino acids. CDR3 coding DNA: TGCGCCAGCAGCTTGGATAAAGACAGATCATACGAGCAGTACTTC. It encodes CASSLDKDRSYEQYF.

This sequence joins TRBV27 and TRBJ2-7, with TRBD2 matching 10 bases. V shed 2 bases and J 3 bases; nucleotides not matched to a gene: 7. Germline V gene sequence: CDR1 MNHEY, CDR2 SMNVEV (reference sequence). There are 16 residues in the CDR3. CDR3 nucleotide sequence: TGTGCCAGCAGTTTAAGCGGCGTAGCGGGAGGCTACGAGCAGTACTTC. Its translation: CASSLSGVAGGYEQYF.

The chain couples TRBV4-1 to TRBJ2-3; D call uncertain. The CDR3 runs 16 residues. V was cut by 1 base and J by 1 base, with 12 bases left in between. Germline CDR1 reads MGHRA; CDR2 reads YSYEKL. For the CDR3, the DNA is TGCGCCAGCAGCCAAGGTCGTGGGCCAGGCACAGATACGCAGTATTTT. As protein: CASSQGRGPGTDTQYF.

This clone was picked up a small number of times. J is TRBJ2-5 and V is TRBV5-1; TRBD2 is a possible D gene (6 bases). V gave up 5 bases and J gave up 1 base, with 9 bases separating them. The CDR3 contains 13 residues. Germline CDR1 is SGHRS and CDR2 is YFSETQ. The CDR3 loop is CASRAGSQETQYF. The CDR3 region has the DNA TGCGCCAGCAGGGCGGGAAGCCAAGAGACCCAGTACTTC.

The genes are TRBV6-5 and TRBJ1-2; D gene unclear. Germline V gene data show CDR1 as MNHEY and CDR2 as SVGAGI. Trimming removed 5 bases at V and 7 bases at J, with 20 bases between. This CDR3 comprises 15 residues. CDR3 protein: CASSSNPGLSVGYTF. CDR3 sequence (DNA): TGTGCCAGCAGTAGCAATCCGGGTCTATCGGTTGGCTACACCTTC.

The CDR3 sequence: CASSQGEGGAFF. CDR3 bases: TGTGCCAGCAGCCAAGGCGAAGGGGGAGCTTTCTTT. This chain uses TRBV9 with TRBJ1-1, with D perhaps matching TRBD1 (6 bases). The CDR3 runs 12 residues. With 4 bases removed from V and 10 bases from J, the gap between germline ends came to 14 bases. The V gene's germline CDR1 is SGDLS and CDR2 YYNGEE.

CDR3 sequence: CASSPGQGPSPNYGYTF. The CDR3 region has the DNA TGTGCCAGCTCACCGGGACAGGGGCCCTCTCCTAACTATGGCTACACCTTC. V and J are TRBV18 and TRBJ1-2; TRBD1 matches at 10 bases. Germline values: CDR1 KGHSH, CDR2 LQKENI. V dropped 3 bases and J dropped 0; count of bases not matched to a gene: 7. This CDR3 spans 17 amino acids. Together with reference TRBV18 and TRBJ1-2, the CDR3 gives the full variable domain: NAGVMQNPRHLVRRRGQEARLRCSPMKGHSHVYWYRQLPEEGLKFMVYLQKENIIDESGMPKERFSAEFPKEGPSILRIQQVVRGDSAAYFCASSPGQGPSPNYGYTFGSGTRLTVV.

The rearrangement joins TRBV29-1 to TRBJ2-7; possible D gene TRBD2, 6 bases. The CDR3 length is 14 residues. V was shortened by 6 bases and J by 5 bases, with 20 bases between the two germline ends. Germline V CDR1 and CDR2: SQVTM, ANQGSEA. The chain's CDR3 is CSVSRLMGGDEQYF. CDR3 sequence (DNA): TGCAGCGTGTCCCGCTTGATGGGAGGAGACGAGCAGTACTTC.

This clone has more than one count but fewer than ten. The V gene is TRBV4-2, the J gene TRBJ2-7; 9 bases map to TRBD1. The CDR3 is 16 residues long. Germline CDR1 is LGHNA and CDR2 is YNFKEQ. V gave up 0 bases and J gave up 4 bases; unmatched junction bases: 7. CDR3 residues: CASSQDFGQGNYEQYF. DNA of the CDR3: TGTGCCAGCAGCCAAGACTTTGGACAGGGGAATTACGAGCAGTACTTC.

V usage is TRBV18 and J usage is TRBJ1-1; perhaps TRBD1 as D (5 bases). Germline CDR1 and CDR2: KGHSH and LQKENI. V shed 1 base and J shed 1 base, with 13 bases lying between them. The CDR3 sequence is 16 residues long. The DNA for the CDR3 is TGTGCCAGCTCACCACAATCCGGACACACGAACACTGAAGCTTTCTTT. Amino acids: CASSPQSGHTNTEAFF.

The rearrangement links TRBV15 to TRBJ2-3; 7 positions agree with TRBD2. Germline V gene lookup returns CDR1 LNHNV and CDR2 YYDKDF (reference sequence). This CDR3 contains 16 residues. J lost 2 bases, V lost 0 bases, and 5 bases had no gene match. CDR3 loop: CATSRDLAGVTDTQYF. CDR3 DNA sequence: TGTGCCACCAGCAGAGATTTAGCGGGCGTCACAGATACGCAGTATTTT. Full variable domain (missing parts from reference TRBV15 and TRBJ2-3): DAMVIQNPRYQVTQFGKPVTLSCSQTLNHNVMYWYQQKSSQAPKLLFHYYDKDFNNEADTPDNFQSRRPNTSFCFLDIRSPGLGDTAMYLCATSRDLAGVTDTQYFGPGTRLTVL.

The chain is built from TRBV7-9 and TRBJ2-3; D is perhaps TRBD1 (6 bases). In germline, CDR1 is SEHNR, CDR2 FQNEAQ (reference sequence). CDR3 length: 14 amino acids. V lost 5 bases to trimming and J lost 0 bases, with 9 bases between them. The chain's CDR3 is CASSTGFSTDTQYF. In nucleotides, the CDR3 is TGTGCCAGCAGCACAGGGTTTAGCACAGATACGCAGTATTTT.

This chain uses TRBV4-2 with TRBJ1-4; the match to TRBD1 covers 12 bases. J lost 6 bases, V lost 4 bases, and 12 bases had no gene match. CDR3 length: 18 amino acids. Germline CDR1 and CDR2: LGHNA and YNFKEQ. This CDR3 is CASSRSGQGARGDEKLFF. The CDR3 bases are TGTGCCAGCAGCCGATCGGGACAGGGGGCGCGGGGTGATGAAAAACTGTTTTTT.

CDR3 DNA sequence: TGTGCCAGCAGACGCAGCGGGGGGGTTAAGTACAATGAGCAGTTCTTC. Protein: CASRRSGGVKYNEQFF. The V call is TRBV5-4, the J call TRBJ2-1; 10 nucleotides agree with TRBD2. The CDR3 is made up of 16 amino acids. The ends lost 5 bases at V and 4 bases at J; junction bases unmatched: 9. Germline CDR1 and CDR2: SGHNT and YYREEE (reference sequence).

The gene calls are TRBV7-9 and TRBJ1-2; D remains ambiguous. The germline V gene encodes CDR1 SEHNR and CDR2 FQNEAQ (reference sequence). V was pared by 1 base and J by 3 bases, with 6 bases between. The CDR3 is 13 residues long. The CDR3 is CASSLEADYGYTF. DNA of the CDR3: TGTGCCAGCAGCTTAGAAGCCGACTATGGCTACACCTTC.

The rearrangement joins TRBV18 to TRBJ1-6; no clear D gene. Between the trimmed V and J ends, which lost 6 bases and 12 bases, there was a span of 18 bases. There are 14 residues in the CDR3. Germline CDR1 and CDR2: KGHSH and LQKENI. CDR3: CASSRSTGEGPLHF. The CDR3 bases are TGTGCCAGCTCGCGCTCGACCGGGGAGGGACCCCTCCACTTT.